The 32 T cell receptor beta chains below all came from one sample that was sequenced in a study of tumor-infiltrating lymphocytes in primary liver carcinoma (dated by TCRdb to about 2017). Without any cell sorting, total RNA and DNA were co-extracted from roughly 18-30 mg of bulk tissue using the AllPrep DNA/RNA mini kit. Instrument on record: Illumina HiSeq 2500. Starting from around 520 ng total RNA, TCRbeta-specific cDNA was produced by reverse transcription with a constant-region primer and ProtoScript II reverse transcriptase. Three nested multiplex PCR rounds, following a slightly modified ARM-PCR procedure, were used to build the TCRbeta libraries. The first two PCR rounds used multiplex TRBV1-TRBV30 forward primers with a Cbeta reverse primer, each for roughly 10 cycles. Clones were called with MiXCR by TCRdb after fastp trimmed the public reads at Q25, and only in-frame beta chains were retained. Here each entry gathers all rows of one CDR3 protein and keeps the most common genes and DNA. The sample table contains approximately 110,000 distinct CDR3 sequences; only one count was recorded for 55% to 75% of them. About a tenth of the sample is taken by the ten largest.

Sequencing input: liver tumor tissue from sampling region 1. The cell subset or site label, read with the paper, signifies: tumor region T1, superior pole. The receptors were gathered from a woman in her sixties with primary liver carcinoma and hepatitis B virus infection.

In regard to this clonotype: A much larger clone differs by one base, so this may be a read error. This chain connects TRBV4-2 to TRBJ2-1; 7 nucleotides match TRBD2. V gave up 3 bases and J gave up 8 bases; unmatched junction bases: 13. The CDR3 is made up of 16 amino acids. Germline CDR1 is LGHNA and CDR2 is YNFKEQ. CDR3 in DNA: TGTGCCAGCAGCCAGGGGACTGGCGGGAGTAGGGATGAGCAGTTCTTC. This gives the protein CASSQGTGGSRDEQFF.

This chain uses TRBV5-6 with TRBJ2-5; TRBD1 might be the D (6 bases). The V end was cut by 3 bases, the J end by 3 bases, with 9 bases between. Germline CDR1 SGHDT, CDR2 YYEEEE. The CDR3 runs 13 residues. The CDR3 DNA is TGTGCCAGCAGCTCGCCAGGGGAAGAGACCCAGTACTTC. Translating gives CASSSPGEETQYF.

To note about this clonotype: The conserved final phenylalanine or tryptophan is absent from the CDR3, which likely points to a read error. V usage is TRBV12-3 or TRBV12-4 and J usage is TRBJ2-3; 7 bases align to TRBD1. V gave up 6 bases and J gave up 1 base; unmatched junction bases: 7. The CDR3 spans 15 residues. The CDR3 DNA sequence: TGTGCCAGCAGAATCCGACAGGGTGGCACAGATACGCAGTATTCT. Its protein product is CASRIRQGGTDTQYS.

A single count supports this clonotype. The chain links TRBV5-1 to TRBJ2-5; D is unclear. V shed 0 bases and J shed 0 bases, with 9 bases lying between them. This CDR3 has 15 residues. The V gene's germline CDR1 is SGHRS and CDR2 YFSETQ. CDR3 nucleotide sequence: TGCGCCAGCAGCTTGGCCCCAGCTCACCAAGAGACCCAGTACTTC. Translation gives CASSLAPAHQETQYF. Supplemented by reference TRBV5-1 and TRBJ2-5, the full variable domain reads KAGVTQTPRYLIKTRGQQVTLSCSPISGHRSVSWYQQTPGQGLQFLFEYFSETQRNKGNFPGRFSGRQFSNSRSEMNVSTLELGDSALYLCASSLAPAHQETQYFGPGTRLLVL.

Points on this clonotype: Mismatch with germline at one junction end may stem from a read error. V and J are TRBV28 and TRBJ2-1; the D gene is possibly TRBD2 (5 bases). In germline, CDR1 is MDHEN, CDR2 SYDVKM. This CDR3 contains 15 residues. The CDR3 loop reads CASNGELGSYNGQFF. The CDR3 DNA reads TGTGCCAGCAATGGGGAGCTGGGGTCCTACAATGGGCAGTTCTTC.

This clonotype was detected only once. V gene TRBV6-5 combines with J gene TRBJ2-2; 10 nucleotides align to TRBD1. CDR3 length: 16 residues. Per the germline V gene, CDR1 is MNHEY and CDR2 is SVGAGI. Losses at the gene ends were 10 bases for V and 6 bases for J; bases not matched to a gene: 14. The CDR3 region has the DNA TGTGCCATCAACGATCGGGACAGGGGTGTCCCCGGGGAGCTGTTTTTT. Translated, it gives CAINDRDRGVPGELFF.

The rearrangement uses TRBV30 and TRBJ1-1, with TRBD1 matching 7 bases. The CDR3 extends over 13 amino acids. V gave up 4 bases and J gave up 4 bases; unmatched junction bases: 6. Germline-derived CDR1 and CDR2 are GTSNPN and SVGIG (reference sequence). Here the CDR3 reads CAWIAGGVTEAFF. In DNA form, the CDR3 reads TGTGCCTGGATAGCAGGGGGAGTCACTGAAGCTTTCTTT.

Points on this clonotype: This may be a read error, as it is one base from a much larger clone. V gene TRBV6-1 combines with J gene TRBJ2-7; 11 bases align to TRBD2. The CDR3 loop spans 17 amino acids. Per germline, CDR1 MNHNS and CDR2 SASEGT. The CDR3 is CTSSDPRLAGTSYEQYF. The CDR3 bases are TGTACCAGCAGTGATCCCCGACTAGCGGGAACCTCCTACGAGCAGTACTTC.

This chain uses TRBV10-3 with TRBJ2-3; 11 bases map to TRBD2. V was clipped by 4 bases and J by 5 bases; unmatched bases: 5. This CDR3 has 15 residues. The germline CDR1 and CDR2 sequences are ENHRY and SYGVKD. CDR3 nucleotide sequence: TGTGCCATCAGTGTGTCAGGACTAGCGGGAGATACGCAGTATTTT. Translating gives CAISVSGLAGDTQYF.

CDR3 sequence reads: CSATSGSLYEQYF. The CDR3, as DNA: TGCAGTGCTACTAGCGGGAGTCTGTACGAGCAGTACTTC. The rearrangement joins TRBV20-1 to TRBJ2-7; 10 bases align to TRBD2. CDR3 length equals 13 residues. CDR1 is DFQATT, CDR2 SNEGSKA, per germline (reference sequence). V dropped 4 bases and J dropped 4; count of bases not matched to a gene: 4.

By sample fraction, this clonotype is medium-sized (0.01 to 0.1%). The chain carries TRBV5-1 and TRBJ1-1; D not resolved. V lost 0 bases, J lost 2 bases, and 20 bases lay in between. The germline gives CDR1 SGHRS, CDR2 YFSETQ. The CDR3 contains 18 residues. In nucleotides, the CDR3 is TGCGCCAGCAGCTTGGGACGAGGAGACGGTGGGGATAACACTGAAGCTTTCTTT. The encoded protein is CASSLGRGDGGDNTEAFF. Full variable domain (remainder filled in from reference TRBV5-1 and TRBJ1-1): KAGVTQTPRYLIKTRGQQVTLSCSPISGHRSVSWYQQTPGQGLQFLFEYFSETQRNKGNFPGRFSGRQFSNSRSEMNVSTLELGDSALYLCASSLGRGDGGDNTEAFFGQGTRLTVV.

This clonotype was detected only once. This may come from a read error, since a much larger clone is one base off. The chain carries TRBV6-1 and TRBJ2-5; D possibly matches TRBD1 or TRBD2 (6 bases each). The V end was cut by 3 bases, the J end by 6 bases, with 20 bases between. The germline CDR1 and CDR2 sequences are MNHNS and SASEGT. The CDR3 loop spans 16 amino acids. CDR3 sequence reads: CASSDLSLRGRQTQYF. The CDR3 nucleotides are TGTGCCAGCAGTGATCTTAGTTTAAGGGGGAGGCAGACCCAGTACTTC.

This clonotype was recorded once. Here the CDR3 omits its conserved ending phenylalanine or tryptophan, so a read error is the likely source. Because the CDR3's place on the DNA is in doubt, the DNA is left out and the CDR3 is given as listed by TCRdb. This chain joins TRBV21-1 and TRBJ2-5; the table's D call TRBD1 went unverified against the DNA. TRBV21-1 is a pseudogene segment. The length of the CDR3 is 15 amino acids, counting both ends. The CDR3 region is CASIRIFRQQETQYL.

This clonotype came up a few times. This clone may be a read error of a much larger clone one base away. V usage is TRBV6-5 and J usage is TRBJ2-5; D call uncertain. Germline V gene lookup returns CDR1 MNHEY and CDR2 SVGAGI. V lost 2 bases and J 4 bases, leaving 14 bases between the germline ends. This CDR3 contains 15 residues. CDR3 coding DNA: TGTGCCAGCAGTTACATTGGTGTAGGAAGAGAGACCCAGTACTTC. The encoded protein is CASSYIGVGRETQYF.

In this sample, this clonotype turned up many times. J is TRBJ1-2 and V is TRBV4-1; D unresolved. Between the trimmed V and J ends, which lost 0 bases and 1 base, there was a span of 15 bases. The CDR3 extends over 17 amino acids. Germline V CDR1 and CDR2: MGHRA, YSYEKL. CDR3 region: CASSQDGGAEFNYGYTF. The CDR3 DNA follows: TGCGCCAGCAGCCAAGATGGAGGAGCAGAATTTAACTATGGCTACACCTTC.

A remark on this clonotype: The junction shows a germline mismatch at one end, possibly a read error. The chain uses TRBV11-2 and TRBJ2-2; no clear D. The CDR3 runs to 16 residues. Germline CDR1 SGHAT, CDR2 FQNNGV. CDR3 amino acids: CANSRLSWANTGELFF. The DNA for the CDR3 is TGTGCCAACAGCCGACTGAGCTGGGCGAACACCGGGGAGCTGTTTTTT.

Only one count was recorded for this clonotype. A read error may account for a junction end that differs from germline. V gene TRBV12-3 or TRBV12-4 combines with J gene TRBJ2-5, with D maybe TRBD1 (5 bases). The CDR3 totals 13 residues. In DNA, the CDR3 is TGTGTCAGCATGGTCAGGGTGGCAGAGACCCAGTACTTC. Amino acid sequence: CVSMVRVAETQYF.

Remarks on this clonotype: The conserved phenylalanine or tryptophan is not found at the CDR3 terminus, so this likely reflects a read error. V usage is TRBV11-2 and J usage is TRBJ2-6, with 7 bases fitting TRBD1. The germline gives CDR1 SGHAT, CDR2 FQNNGV. V shed 5 bases, J shed 8 bases, and the junction held 9 bases outside the gene matches. The CDR3 length is 15 residues. CDR3 in DNA: TGTGCCAGCAGCCTAGGGGGCGCAGGGACCAACGTCCTGACTTAC. The encoded protein is CASSLGGAGTNVLTY.

This chain connects TRBV6-2 or TRBV6-3 to TRBJ1-1; no clear D. Germline loops: CDR1 MNHEY, CDR2 SVGEGT. The CDR3 totals 11 residues. The ends were cut back, 6 bases at V and 13 bases at J, with 15 bases in the middle. The CDR3 loop reads CASRMNTGVFF. For the CDR3, the DNA is TGTGCCAGCAGGATGAACACTGGAGTTTTCTTT.

The chain combines TRBV18 with TRBJ2-1; D might be TRBD1 (6 bases). The germline gives CDR1 KGHSH, CDR2 LQKENI. CDR3 length: 15 amino acids. Trimming cost V 3 bases and J 4 bases, with 13 bases left between them. CDR3 region: CASSPTGYGYNEQFF. CDR3 DNA sequence: TGTGCCAGCTCACCCACAGGGTATGGTTACAATGAGCAGTTCTTC.

The chain uses TRBV11-2 and TRBJ2-7, with 7 bases lining up with TRBD2. Per germline, CDR1 SGHAT and CDR2 FQNNGV. The CDR3 spans 15 residues. After removal of 11 bases from V and 1 base from J, the junction contained 14 bases not matched to a gene. The CDR3 region has the DNA TGTGCCGGCACACGGGAGGTAGGTGGATCCTACGAGCAGTACTTC. Protein product: CAGTREVGGSYEQYF.

This clonotype was counted a few times. This chain joins TRBV30 and TRBJ2-2, with 8 bases matching TRBD1. From germline, CDR1 is GTSNPN and CDR2 SVGIG (reference sequence). J was trimmed by 1 base and V by 5 bases; bases with no gene match: 0. CDR3 length equals 13 residues. The CDR3 region is CAWGTGNTGELFF. CDR3 nucleotide sequence: TGTGCCTGGGGGACAGGGAACACCGGGGAGCTGTTTTTT.

This clonotype was seen a single time. Germline and junction disagree at one end, which may indicate a read error. The chain joins TRBV11-2 to TRBJ2-2; tentatively, D is TRBD2 (5 bases). The CDR3 is 15 residues long. The germline V gene encodes CDR1 SGHAT and CDR2 FQNNGV. The CDR3 loop is CTSSLVRESIGELFF. For the CDR3, the DNA is TGTACCAGCAGCTTAGTAAGGGAGTCCATCGGGGAGCTGTTTTTT.

This clonotype has a count of ten or more. The V gene is TRBV29-1, the J gene TRBJ1-1, with D hard to call. V was pared by 4 bases and J by 1 base, with 22 bases between. The CDR3 consists of 17 residues. Germline lookup yields CDR1 SQVTM and CDR2 ANQGSEA. CDR3 amino acids: CSVGPGSSLRGNTEAFF. The CDR3 DNA is TGCAGCGTTGGGCCGGGCAGTAGCTTAAGAGGGAACACTGAAGCTTTCTTT.

To note about this clonotype: The conserved phenylalanine or tryptophan normally closing the CDR3 is absent here, so this likely arose from a read error. No DNA is shown, since the ends of the CDR3 on it are uncertain; the CDR3 is the one TCRdb lists. J is TRBJ2-1 and V is TRBV11-2; TRBD2 is the table's D call, not checked against the DNA. The CDR3 has 15 amino acids, counting both end residues. Germline V gives CDR1 SGHAT, CDR2 FQNNGV. This chain's CDR3 is CASSLGTSGYNEHFL.

The chain is built from TRBV5-1 and TRBJ2-5; D may be TRBD2 (5 bases). The CDR3 spans 16 residues. Germline CDR1 SGHRS, CDR2 YFSETQ. Trimming cost V 4 bases and J 5 bases, with 21 bases left between them. In nucleotides, the CDR3 is TGCGCCAGCAGCATGGAAGTATCCGAGGGATGGGAGACCCAGTACTTC. Translation: CASSMEVSEGWETQYF.

The chain joins TRBV11-1 to TRBJ2-7; D gene unclear. With 10 bases removed from V and 1 base from J, the gap between germline ends came to 23 bases. The CDR3 runs to 16 residues. Germline V gene lookup returns CDR1 SGHAT and CDR2 FQDESV (reference sequence). The CDR3 coding sequence is TGTGCCAATAGCTTAAACCCCTTCGGGCAATCCTACGAGCAGTACTTC. As protein: CANSLNPFGQSYEQYF.

This clonotype was found a few times. The chain joins TRBV28 to TRBJ1-5; unclear D gene. V shed 7 bases and J shed 4 bases, with 17 bases lying between them. Germline CDR1 is MDHEN and CDR2 is SYDVKM. The CDR3 spans 15 residues. The CDR3 DNA sequence: TGTGCCAGCAACCACCCCCTCGTCGCGAATCAGCCCCAGCATTTT. Translation gives CASNHPLVANQPQHF.

This clonotype was detected ten times or more. The V and J genes are TRBV6-5 and TRBJ2-2; TRBD1 aligns across 9 bases. The CDR3 extends over 15 amino acids. V dropped 5 bases and J dropped 4; count of bases not matched to a gene: 5. From germline, CDR1 is MNHEY and CDR2 SVGAGI. The CDR3 coding sequence is TGTGCCAGCAGTACCTACAGGGGGCTCACCGGGGAGCTGTTTTTT. Its protein is CASSTYRGLTGELFF.

Worth noting for this clonotype: A much larger clone lies a single base off, so this may be a read error. Likely a read error: the CDR3 ends without its conserved phenylalanine or tryptophan. The CDR3 DNA follows: TGCGCCAGCAGCCAAGATAAAAAAGTTGGGGAGCAGTACATC. Translation gives CASSQDKKVGEQYI. V and J are TRBV4-1 and TRBJ2-7, with D unresolved. The CDR3 contains 14 residues. The V end lost 0 bases, the J end lost 7 bases, and 13 bases lay between the germline ends. Looked up from germline, CDR1 is MGHRA and CDR2 is YSYEKL.

This clonotype has ten or more counts. The chain is built from TRBV6-5 and TRBJ1-6, with a possible D match to TRBD1 (6 bases). The ends were cut back, 5 bases at V and 9 bases at J, with 17 bases in the middle. Germline values: CDR1 MNHEY, CDR2 SVGAGI. This CDR3 has 15 amino acids. The CDR3 nucleotides read TGTGCCAGCAGTCCCGGACAGACAGATGGTTCACCCCTCCACTTT. Translation: CASSPGQTDGSPLHF.

The rearrangement joins TRBV2 to TRBJ1-2, with a weak D call TRBD1 (5 bases). The germline CDR1 and CDR2 sequences are SNHLY and FYNNEI. The CDR3 consists of 12 residues. Trimming stripped 7 bases from V and 5 bases from J, with 11 bases between. The CDR3 region is CASTEGIYGYTF. DNA for the CDR3: TGTGCCAGCACTGAGGGGATATATGGCTACACCTTC.